Following are 17 T cell receptor beta chains from one sample sequenced in a study of blood T cell repertoires in COVID-19. Profiling relied on immunoSEQ multiplex PCR, and the TCRdb table lists in-frame clones only, not all of them. The table lists some 350,000 clones, more than 70% of them singletons. The sequenced material came from PBMCs or T cells enriched from blood (not recorded which). The receptors here all came from a woman younger than 45 who had recovered from COVID-19.

This rearrangement joins TRBV5-1 to TRBJ1-1, with 7 nucleotides matching TRBD1. The V segment lost 7 bases and the J segment 0 bases; nucleotides outside the gene matches: 3. Germline V gene lookup returns CDR1 SGHRS and CDR2 YFSETQ. The CDR3 is made up of 13 amino acids. CDR3 region: CASWDSMNTEAFF. CDR3 DNA: TGCGCCAGCTGGGACAGCATGAACACTGAAGCTTTCTTT.

This clone was counted between two and nine times. V and J are TRBV29-1 and TRBJ1-2, with D tentatively TRBD1 (6 bases). Germline V gives CDR1 SQVTM, CDR2 ANQGSEA. The CDR3 is 12 residues long. Trimming pared 6 bases from V and 4 bases from J, leaving 12 bases between. The CDR3 reads CSVVGAAYGYTF. CDR3 sequence (DNA): TGCAGCGTAGTGGGGGCCGCCTATGGCTACACCTTC. Based on the CDR3 plus reference TRBV29-1 and TRBJ1-2, the full variable domain is SAVISQKPSRDICQRGTSLTIQCQVDSQVTMMFWYRQQPGQSLTLIATANQGSEATYESGFVIDKFPISRPNLTFSTLTVSNMSPEDSSIYLCSVVGAAYGYTFGSGTRLTVV.

This clone showed up just once. The V gene is TRBV2, the J gene TRBJ2-7, with D possibly matching TRBD1 (6 bases). V gave up 4 bases and J gave up 0 bases, with 13 bases separating them. Germline V gives CDR1 SNHLY, CDR2 FYNNEI. CDR3 length: 15 residues. The CDR3 DNA is TGTGCCAGCAGTGCCGGGACAAGGAGCTCCTACGAGCAGTACTTC. Its protein product is CASSAGTRSSYEQYF.

The chain carries TRBV11-2 and TRBJ2-1; TRBD2 agrees at 7 bases. V shed 2 bases and J 1 base; nucleotides not matched to a gene: 5. Germline CDR1 is SGHAT and CDR2 is FQNNGV. CDR3 size: 16 residues. The CDR3: CASSLQAGPSYNEQFF. The DNA for the CDR3 is TGTGCCAGCAGCTTACAAGCGGGGCCTTCCTACAATGAGCAGTTCTTC.

CDR3 loop: CASSLVGSTEAFF. DNA for the CDR3: TGTGCCAGCAGTTTAGTGGGGAGCACTGAAGCTTTCTTT. The V call is TRBV28, the J call TRBJ1-1; D is uncertain. Trimming took off 2 bases at V and 4 bases at J, with 8 bases between the two ends. CDR3 length: 13 amino acids. Germline loops: CDR1 MDHEN, CDR2 SYDVKM.

In the case of this clone: Distinct nucleotide sequences in the sample also encode this CDR3. The chain carries TRBV28 and TRBJ1-5; D unresolved. The ends were cut back, 6 bases at V and 0 bases at J, with 6 bases in the middle. Germline CDR1 and CDR2: MDHEN and SYDVKM. This CDR3 has 13 residues. The CDR3 region has the DNA TGTGCCAGCAGGAGAGATAGCAATCAGCCCCAGCATTTT. Encoded protein: CASRRDSNQPQHF.

This rearrangement joins TRBV10-3 to TRBJ2-3, with 11 bases aligning to TRBD2. The junction had 3 bases not matched to a gene; V was cut back by 2 bases and J by 5 bases. The germline V gene has CDR1 ENHRY and CDR2 SYGVKD. The CDR3 is 15 amino acids. CDR3 sequence: CAISELGTSGDTQYF. The DNA for the CDR3 is TGTGCCATCAGTGAGCTAGGGACTAGCGGAGATACGCAGTATTTT.

Worth noting for this clone: Given a much more abundant clone one base away, this may be a read error. Other nucleotide sequences in the sample specify the same CDR3. The chain joins TRBV27 to TRBJ2-5; D unresolved. Germline V gene data show CDR1 as MNHEY and CDR2 as SMNVEV (reference sequence). This CDR3 has 15 amino acids. V lost 0 bases and J lost 0, with 8 bases in between. The DNA for the CDR3 is TGTGCCAGCAGTTTATCGTGGGCAGACCAAGAGACCCAGTACTTC. Translating it yields CASSLSWADQETQYF.

The rearrangement uses TRBV19 and TRBJ2-7; 12 nucleotides line up with TRBD2. The CDR3 extends over 15 amino acids. Germline CDR1 is LNHDA and CDR2 is SQIVND (reference sequence). V was clipped by 2 bases and J by 5 bases; unmatched bases: 4. The CDR3: CASSIRTSGAHEQYF. CDR3 coding DNA: TGTGCCAGTAGTATAAGGACTAGCGGGGCCCACGAGCAGTACTTC.

V and J are TRBV12-3 or TRBV12-4 and TRBJ1-2; the D is unclear. The CDR3 runs to 13 residues. V lost 5 bases to trimming and J lost 0 bases, with 7 bases between them. The CDR3 spells CASSETTNYGYTF. DNA for the CDR3: TGTGCCAGCAGTGAGACAACTAACTATGGCTACACCTTC.

This clone has a handful of counts. V and J are TRBV11-2 and TRBJ1-2; TRBD1 agrees at 7 bases. J lost 1 base, V lost 5 bases, and 4 bases had no gene match. The CDR3 has 14 residues. Germline V gene lookup returns CDR1 SGHAT and CDR2 FQNNGV. CDR3 in DNA: TGTGCCAGCAGCCGACAGGGCGGTAACTATGGCTACACCTTC. Its protein is CASSRQGGNYGYTF.

The chain recombines TRBV10-3 with TRBJ2-3; D not resolved. The CDR3 extends over 15 amino acids. Germline lookup yields CDR1 ENHRY and CDR2 SYGVKD. Trimming stripped 2 bases from V and 1 base from J, with 10 bases between. This CDR3 reads CAISEKGVGTDTQYF. In nucleotides, the CDR3 is TGTGCCATCAGTGAGAAAGGAGTCGGCACAGATACGCAGTATTTT.

Regarding this clone: A junction boundary mismatches the germline segment, possibly from a read error. The chain couples TRBV6-1 to TRBJ1-4, with TRBD1 matching 10 bases. CDR1 MNHNS and CDR2 SASEGT come from the germline V gene. The CDR3 covers 13 residues. The CDR3 is CASCDRGREKLFF. CDR3 nucleotides: TGTGCCAGCTGTGACAGGGGGCGAGAAAAACTGTTTTTT.

The rearrangement uses TRBV6-1 and TRBJ1-3, with D possibly TRBD1 on 5 matching bases. V was shortened by 3 bases and J by 1 base, with 13 bases between the two germline ends. This CDR3 has 16 amino acids. Germline values: CDR1 MNHNS, CDR2 SASEGT. CDR3 coding DNA: TGTGCCAGCAGTGAGTGGGGCCCTTATTCTGGAAACACCATATATTTT. Amino acids: CASSEWGPYSGNTIYF.

The chain has TRBV10-3 and TRBJ1-2; D is possibly TRBD1 (5 bases). With 6 bases removed from V and 2 bases from J, the gap between germline ends came to 16 bases. This CDR3 has 15 residues. Germline CDR1 is ENHRY and CDR2 is SYGVKD. Here the CDR3 reads CAIRGKGLTNYGYTF. CDR3 DNA: TGTGCCATCAGGGGGAAGGGACTGACCAACTATGGCTACACCTTC.

The chain joins TRBV4-1 to TRBJ1-1; D not resolved. This CDR3 region has 12 residues. Between the trimmed V and J ends, which lost 6 bases and 2 bases, there was a span of 7 bases. Germline CDR1 reads MGHRA; CDR2 reads YSYEKL. In nucleotides, the CDR3 is TGCGCCAGCAGTCGAGGAAACACTGAAGCTTTCTTT. This codes for CASSRGNTEAFF.

Here the CDR3 DNA reads TGTGCCAGCAGTTCCATATCAGGGTTAGGTGTTAACTATGGCTACACCTTC. Amino acid sequence: CASSSISGLGVNYGYTF. The chain combines TRBV28 with TRBJ1-2; D is possibly TRBD1 (5 bases). Looked up from germline, CDR1 is MDHEN and CDR2 is SYDVKM. V was trimmed by 4 bases and J by 1 base, leaving 19 bases between them. The CDR3 is 17 amino acids.